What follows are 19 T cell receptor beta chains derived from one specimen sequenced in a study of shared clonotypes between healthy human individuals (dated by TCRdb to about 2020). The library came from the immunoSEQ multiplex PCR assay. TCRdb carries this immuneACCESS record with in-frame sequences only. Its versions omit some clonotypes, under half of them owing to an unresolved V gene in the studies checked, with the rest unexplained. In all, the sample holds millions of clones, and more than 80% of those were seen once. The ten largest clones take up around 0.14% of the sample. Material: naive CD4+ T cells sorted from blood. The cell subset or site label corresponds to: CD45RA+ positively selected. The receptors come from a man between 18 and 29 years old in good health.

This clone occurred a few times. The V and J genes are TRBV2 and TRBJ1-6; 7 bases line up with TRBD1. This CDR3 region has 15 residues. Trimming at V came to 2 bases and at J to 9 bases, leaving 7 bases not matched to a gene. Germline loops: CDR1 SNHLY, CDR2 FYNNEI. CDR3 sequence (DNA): TGTGCCAGCAGTGAACGAGGAGGGGGCGGTTCACCCCTCCACTTT. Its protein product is CASSERGGGGSPLHF.

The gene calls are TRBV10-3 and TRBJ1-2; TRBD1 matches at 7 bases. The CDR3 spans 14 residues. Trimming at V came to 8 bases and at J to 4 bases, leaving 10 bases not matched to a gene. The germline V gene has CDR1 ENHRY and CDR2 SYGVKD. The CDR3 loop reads CAIGLGGSSYGYTF. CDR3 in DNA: TGTGCCATCGGACTAGGGGGCAGCAGCTATGGCTACACCTTC.

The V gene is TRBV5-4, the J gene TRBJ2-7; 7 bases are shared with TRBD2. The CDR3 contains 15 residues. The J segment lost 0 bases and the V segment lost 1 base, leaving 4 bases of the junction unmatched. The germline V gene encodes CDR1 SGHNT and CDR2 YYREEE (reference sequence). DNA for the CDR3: TGTGCCAGCAGCTTGTCGGGGGGAGGCTCCTACGAGCAGTACTTC. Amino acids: CASSLSGGGSYEQYF.

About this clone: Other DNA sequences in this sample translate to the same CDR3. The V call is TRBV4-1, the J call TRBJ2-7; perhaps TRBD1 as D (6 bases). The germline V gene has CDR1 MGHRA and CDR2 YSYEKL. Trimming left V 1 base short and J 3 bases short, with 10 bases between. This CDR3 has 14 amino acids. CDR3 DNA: TGCGCCAGCAGCCAAGGGCAGGGGAGCTACGAGCAGTACTTC. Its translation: CASSQGQGSYEQYF.

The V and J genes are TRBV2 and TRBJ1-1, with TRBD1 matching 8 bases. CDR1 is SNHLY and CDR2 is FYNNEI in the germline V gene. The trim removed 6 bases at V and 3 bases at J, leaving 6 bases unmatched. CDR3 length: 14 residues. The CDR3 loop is CASRVRGLDTEAFF. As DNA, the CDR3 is TGTGCCAGCAGGGTCAGGGGGCTGGACACTGAAGCTTTCTTT. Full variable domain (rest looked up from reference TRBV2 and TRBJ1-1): EPEVTQTPSHQVTQMGQEVILRCVPISNHLYFYWYRQILGQKVEFLVSFYNNEISEKSEIFDDQFSVERPDGSNFTLKIRSTKLEDSAMYFCASRVRGLDTEAFFGQGTRLTVV.

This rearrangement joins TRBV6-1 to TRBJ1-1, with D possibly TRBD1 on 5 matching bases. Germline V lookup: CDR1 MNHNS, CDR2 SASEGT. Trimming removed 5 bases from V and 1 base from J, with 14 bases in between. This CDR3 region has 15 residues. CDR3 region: CASSLLTRANTEAFF. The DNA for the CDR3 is TGTGCCAGCAGTTTATTGACCAGGGCGAACACTGAAGCTTTCTTT.

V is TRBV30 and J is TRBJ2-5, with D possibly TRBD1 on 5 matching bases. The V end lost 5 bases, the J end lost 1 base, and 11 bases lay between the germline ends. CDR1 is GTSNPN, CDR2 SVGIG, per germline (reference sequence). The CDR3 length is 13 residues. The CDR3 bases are TGTGCCTGGGCTTGGACATTCCAAGAGACCCAGTACTTC. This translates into CAWAWTFQETQYF.

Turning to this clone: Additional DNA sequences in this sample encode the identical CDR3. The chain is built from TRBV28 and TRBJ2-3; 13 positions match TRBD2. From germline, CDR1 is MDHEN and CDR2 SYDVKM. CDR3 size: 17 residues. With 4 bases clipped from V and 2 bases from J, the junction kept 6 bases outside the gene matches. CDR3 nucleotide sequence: TGTGCCAGCAGTTCCAGACTAGCGGGGGGCCCCACAGATACGCAGTATTTT. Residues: CASSSRLAGGPTDTQYF.

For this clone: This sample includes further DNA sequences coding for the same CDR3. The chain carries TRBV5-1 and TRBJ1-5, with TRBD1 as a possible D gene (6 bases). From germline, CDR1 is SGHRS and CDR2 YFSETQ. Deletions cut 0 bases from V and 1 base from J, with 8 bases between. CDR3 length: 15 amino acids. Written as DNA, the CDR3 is TGCGCCAGCAGCTTGGAGGGGGTAAGCAATCAGCCCCAGCATTTT. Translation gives CASSLEGVSNQPQHF.

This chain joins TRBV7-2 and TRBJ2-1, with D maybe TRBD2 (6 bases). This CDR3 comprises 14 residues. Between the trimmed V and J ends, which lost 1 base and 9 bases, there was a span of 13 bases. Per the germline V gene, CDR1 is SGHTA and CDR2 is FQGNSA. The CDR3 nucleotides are TGTGCCAGCAGCTTAGGACTAGTTGCGGGTGAGCAGTTCTTC. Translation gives CASSLGLVAGEQFF.

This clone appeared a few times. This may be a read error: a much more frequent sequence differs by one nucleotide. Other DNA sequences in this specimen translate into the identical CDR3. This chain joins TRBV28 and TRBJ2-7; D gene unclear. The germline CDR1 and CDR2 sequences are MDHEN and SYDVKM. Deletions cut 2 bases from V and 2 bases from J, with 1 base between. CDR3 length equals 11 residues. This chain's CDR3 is CASSLAYEQYF. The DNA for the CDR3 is TGTGCCAGCAGTTTAGCCTACGAGCAGTACTTC.

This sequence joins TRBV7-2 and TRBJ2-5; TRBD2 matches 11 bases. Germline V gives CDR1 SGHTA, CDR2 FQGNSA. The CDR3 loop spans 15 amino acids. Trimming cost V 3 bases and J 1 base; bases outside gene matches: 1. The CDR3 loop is CASSFLAGGQETQYF. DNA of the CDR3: TGTGCCAGCAGCTTTCTAGCGGGAGGCCAAGAGACCCAGTACTTC.

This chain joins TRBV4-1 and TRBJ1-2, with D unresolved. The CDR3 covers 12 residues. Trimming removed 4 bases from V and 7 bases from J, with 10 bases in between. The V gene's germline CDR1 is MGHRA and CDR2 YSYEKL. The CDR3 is CASSPDEVGYTF. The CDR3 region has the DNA TGCGCCAGCAGCCCCGACGAGGTTGGCTACACCTTC.

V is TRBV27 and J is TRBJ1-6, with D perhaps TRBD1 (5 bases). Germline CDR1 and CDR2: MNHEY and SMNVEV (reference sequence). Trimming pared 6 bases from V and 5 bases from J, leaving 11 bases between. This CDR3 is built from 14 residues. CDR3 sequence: CASSRQKNNSPLHF. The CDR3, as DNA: TGTGCCAGCAGCCGACAGAAAAATAATTCACCCCTCCACTTT.

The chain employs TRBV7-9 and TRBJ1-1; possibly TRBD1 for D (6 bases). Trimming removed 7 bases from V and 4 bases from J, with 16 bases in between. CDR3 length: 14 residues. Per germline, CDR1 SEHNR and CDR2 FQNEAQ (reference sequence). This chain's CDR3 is CASTIPGGLTEAFF. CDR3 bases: TGTGCCAGCACCATTCCGGGGGGGCTCACTGAAGCTTTCTTT.

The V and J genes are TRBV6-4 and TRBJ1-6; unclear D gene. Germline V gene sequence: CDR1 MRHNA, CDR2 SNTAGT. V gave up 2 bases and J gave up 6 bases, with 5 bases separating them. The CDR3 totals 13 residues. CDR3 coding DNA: TGTGCCAGCAGTGACACGAGTAATTCACCCCTCCACTTT. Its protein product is CASSDTSNSPLHF.

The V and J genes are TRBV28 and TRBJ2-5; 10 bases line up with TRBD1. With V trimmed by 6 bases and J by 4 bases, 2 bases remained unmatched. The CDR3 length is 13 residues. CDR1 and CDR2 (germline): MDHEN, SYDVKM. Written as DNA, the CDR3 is TGTGCCAGCAGGGGACAGGGGCGAGAGACCCAGTACTTC. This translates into CASRGQGRETQYF.

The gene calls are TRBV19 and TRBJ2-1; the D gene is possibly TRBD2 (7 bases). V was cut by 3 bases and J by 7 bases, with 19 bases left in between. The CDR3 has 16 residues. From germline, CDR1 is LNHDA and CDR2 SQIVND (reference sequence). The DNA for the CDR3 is TGTGCCAGTAGTATCCCTCGGGGGGCCGGTAGGAATGAGCAGTTCTTC. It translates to CASSIPRGAGRNEQFF. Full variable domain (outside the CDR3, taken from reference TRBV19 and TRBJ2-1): DGGITQSPKYLFRKEGQNVTLSCEQNLNHDAMYWYRQDPGQGLRLIYYSQIVNDFQKGDIAEGYSVSREKKESFPLTVTSAQKNPTAFYLCASSIPRGAGRNEQFFGPGTRLTVL.

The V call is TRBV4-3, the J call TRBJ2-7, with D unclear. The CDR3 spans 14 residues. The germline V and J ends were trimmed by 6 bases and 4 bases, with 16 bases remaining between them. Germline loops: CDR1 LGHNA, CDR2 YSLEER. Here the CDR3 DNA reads TGCGCCAGCAGTTCCCGGGCTGAAACTTACGAGCAGTACTTC. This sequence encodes CASSSRAETYEQYF.